Below, one TCR beta chain is given with its context. This clone was seen a single time. No cognate antigen has been identified for it. The input lacks base qualities; no much larger clone sits a single base away. In total, approximately 690 healthy bone marrow donors made up the cohort. At the time of sampling, every cohort member was nominally healthy, though immune exposures that went unrecorded were likely present. The donor tested CMV seronegative and was one of the 352 seronegative cohort members. A peripheral blood sample was provided by each donor, and peripheral blood mononuclear cells were used for TCR beta sequencing. Genomic DNA extraction from the blood cell samples was performed with the Qiagen DNeasy Blood Extraction Kit. Library method: the immunoSEQ multiplex PCR assay. For the multiplex PCR, a mixture combining 60 forward primers for TCR Vbeta segments and 13 reverse primers for TCR Jbeta segments was used. The CDR3 region of rearranged TCR beta genes was amplified from genomic DNA by a multiplex PCR assay. The Illumina HiSeq System was used to sequence the amplified TCR beta libraries as 87-base-pair reads. In the paper's pipeline: In a later analysis, tens of millions of unique TCR beta chains were counted across the approximately 670 repertoires, and around 11 million of these chains were shared by at least two donors. Raw reads were error-corrected and collapsed into unique sequences with a nearest-neighbor algorithm that merged closely related sequences to remove PCR and sequencing errors. To assign V, D and J gene segments, CDR3 sequences were aligned to IMGT reference sequences. Each retained sequence needed at least a six-nucleotide match to both a V gene segment and a J gene segment. A rearrangement counted as productive if the CDR3 had no stop codons and remained in frame with V and J, and every other rearrangement counted as non-productive. Following IMGT convention, CDR3 was defined as the stretch from the second conserved V-encoded cysteine to the conserved J-encoded phenylalanine. The earlier analysis of about 610 of the donors excluded sequences that lacked an unambiguous match to a single V gene segment. An earlier analysis of approximately 590 of the donors classified V segments as functional when productive rearrangements were above 56.7% and as segregating when the standard deviation between donors was above 5%. A statistical classification framework was developed to diagnose cytomegalovirus status using the catalog of TCR beta chain sequences. In a later analysis, V and J genes were assigned by comparing TCR nucleotide sequences against IMGT/GENE-DB human TR gene sequences. A later analysis assigned CDR3 sequences and most-parsimonious VDJ recombination scenarios with the TCRdist pipeline. A later analysis defined each TCR beta chain by its CDR3 amino acid sequence plus V-gene family, and excluded reads lacking a unique V-gene family. In a later analysis, 500 to 650 highly shared, low-generation-probability nucleotide sequences were removed to address suspected cross-contamination and a sequencing artifact. For each public chain, a later analysis derived a clonal expansion index from normalized ranks of inferred template counts within each repertoire. A later analysis computed generation probabilities with a VDJ recombination model fitted to out-of-frame rearrangements, and checked the results against IGoR. In a later analysis, hypergeometric tests were used to score TCR-TCR, TCR-HLA and TCR-CMV co-occurrence, with a repertoire-size bias correction applied to TCR pairs. False discovery rates were estimated in a later analysis by permuting HLA or CMV assignments 20 times. In a later analysis, co-occurring TCRs were grouped with DBSCAN, and TCRdist sequence similarity was added when clustering was performed within HLA-allele-positive subsets. For co-occurrence clustering, repertoires with fewer than 30,000 or more than 120,000 public chains were excluded, along with 4 to 6 repertoires with anomalous nucleotide sharing. TCRdb limited this immuneACCESS table to in-frame rearrangements with V and J called. A share of clones is missing; checked studies link under half to unresolved V genes, and the rest is unexplained. The V and J calls and the clone size are those of that table, but D and trimming were determined from the DNA. The sample table contains approximately 200,000 clones; only one count was recorded for 70% to 85% of them. In total, the top ten clones hold 0.08% to 0.1% of the sample.

These data come from a study of cytomegalovirus exposure and HLA in healthy donors (TCRdb year 2017). Turning to the overall study: An earlier analysis of approximately 640 of the donors reported roughly 270 Gb of sequence data and some 120 million unique TCR beta sequences from about 180 million T cells. Roughly 300 gigabases of sequencing data and tens of millions of unique TCR sequences were included in an early release covering roughly 600 HLA-typed donors. Of the approximately 400 genotyped donors, approximately 83% fell in the genetic ancestry cluster associated with self-reported Caucasian donors. The study aimed to test whether cataloging public T cell receptors could reveal signatures of past pathogen exposure. The study profiled the T cell repertoires of 500 to 800 subjects by immunosequencing and related them to cytomegalovirus serostatus. Along with the approximately 700-subject first cohort, a separate validation cohort of some 130 different subjects was used. To predict cytomegalovirus infection status, the study combined high-throughput TCR immunosequencing, statistical association of individual TCRs with disease status, and machine learning. A later analysis re-examined previously published TCR beta repertoires from about 670 donors and added high-resolution HLA genotyping to investigate patterns of TCR occurrence. In the later analysis, no new phenotypic data were used to find candidate immune exposures; instead, reliance was placed on TCR beta sequences and their occurrence across donors. In an earlier analysis of 587 of the donors, high-throughput TCR beta sequencing was used to judge whether each TCR beta V gene segment behaved as functional or pseudogenic. Alongside the repertoire data, information on donor age, sex, ethnicity and CMV serostatus was compiled. Genome-wide SNP genotypes for about 60% of the roughly 700 donors were used in a later genetic analysis, which treated that subset as a discovery cohort. Every discovery cohort repertoire had been produced on one sequencing platform. Class I and class II HLA loci were covered by the typing at four-digit resolution. The number of donors typed differed by locus, with roughly 620-630 for A, B, C, DRB1 and DQB1, more than 500 for DQA1, over 600 for DPA1, and around 460 for DPB1. A handful of DR-DQ haplotypes were handled as single units for association and clustering because linkage in the cohort was strong. Among roughly 400 genotyped donors of the cohort, an average of about 240,000 unique TCR beta nucleotide sequences was sequenced per donor, of which about 18% were non-productive. What the research found in general, with its limitations: Assigning TCR associations to individual alleles was difficult when HLA alleles, especially DR and DQ, strongly co-occurred. The presence/absence analyses assumed that sequencing depth was roughly uniform across donors, and that assumption may not be true. Immune exposure information for the cohort was limited to CMV serostatus. A group of highly shared sequence variants was considered likely to be a technical artifact of the sequencing pipeline. A total of fewer than 200 TCR beta chains were listed by the study as associated with cytomegalovirus. A later analysis found that most CMV-associated TCR beta chains appeared HLA-restricted, with HLA associations seemingly driven largely by CMV exposure. Some IMGT-functional V segments, including TRBV6-2 and TRBV6-3, could not be distinguished by the 87-base-pair reads and were therefore excluded. In this cohort, only TCR beta chains were sequenced, and detectable features were limited by the absence of alpha or paired-chain data. According to a later analysis, parvovirus B19, influenza, CMV and Epstein-Barr virus appeared linked to several top co-occurrence clusters. Broadly in line with IMGT annotations, most TCR beta V segments showed up in productive rearrangements about 87% or about 30% of the time in an earlier analysis of around 550 of the donors. Most TCR sequences were observed very rarely across donors, whereas some public TCRs were present in many individuals. HLA typing was unavailable for some donors at each locus, so association tests used only the typed subset. In vitro tests confirmed that a few of the cytomegalovirus-associated TCR beta chains recognize cytomegalovirus antigens. Linkage disequilibrium might explain the correlated functional status among segregating V segments, but an unknown experimental factor could not be ruled out. A further reported finding was that TCR beta sequences accurately predicted the HLA-A and HLA-B alleles for most subjects in the first cohort. According to a later analysis, TCR association rates differed among HLA loci, with DRB1 alleles showing the most associated TCRs and HLA-C alleles showing the fewest. According to a later genetic analysis, donors in an Asian-associated ancestry cluster had fewer N-insertions in productive TCRs than the approximately 610-donor mean. The earlier analysis of around 600 of the donors excluded seventeen rarely observed V segments, including chromosome 9 orphons, because counts were too low. The authors suggested that the approach could potentially be generalized to other disease states and immunological phenotypes. V-gene and J-gene trimming of TCR beta chains was associated with a missense DCLRE1C variant in a later genetic analysis, and the association was replicated in an independent cohort. In a later analysis, HLA-associated TCR beta chains showed more clonal expansion and lower generation probabilities than non-associated chains that were equally common. A later analysis associated roughly 17,000 TCR beta sequences with specific HLA alleles at a false discovery rate of 0.05. The classifier was reported to diagnose cytomegalovirus status with high specificity and sensitivity in both the original cohort and the validation cohort.

The CDR3 holds 15 amino acids from the cysteine to the phenylalanine. Kept here is only the CDR3 DNA, which spans 45 bases and is read in frame from base 1. Deletion took 1 base off V and 5 bases off J, with a span of 14 bases between the germline ends. CDR1 SEHNR and CDR2 FQNEAQ were looked up in the germline V gene (reference sequence). This sequence was found in a boy aged 2-9 years in good health and CMV-seronegative. Input material: PBMCs. In this chain, TRBV7-9 is recombined with TRBJ1-2; a weak D assignment points to TRBD1 (6 bases agree). The CDR3 sequence is CASSLVGAGAYGYTF. The nucleotide sequence is given as TGTGCCAGCAGCTTAGTAGGGGCAGGGGCGTATGGCTACACCTTC.